This T cell receptor beta chain was recovered during a study of shared clonotypes between healthy human individuals. Across the study: CD8 memory received one plate per donor, CD8 naive two, CD4 memory three and CD4 naive three. Study-level findings and limits: The study found lower generation probabilities in non-shared clonotypes than in those shared by all four donors.

The V and J ends lost 5 bases and 4 bases respectively, with 14 bases between them. Germline V lookup: CDR1 SNHLY, CDR2 FYNNEI. This CDR3 region has 14 residues. In the case of this clone: Antigen unknown.

In the authors' workflow: In the immunoSEQ data, sequences were junction-only and lacked quality scores, so filtering differed. Using immunoSEQ multiplex PCR, the repertoire was profiled, and TCRdb retains in-frame clones only, with some absent. That table is the source of V, J and clone size, and D and trimming were worked out from the DNA. The data show about 680,000 clones, roughly 78% seen once. Sequencing input: memory CD4+ T cells sorted from blood. Subset specified: CD45RA-negative fraction. The source of this sequence is a woman younger than 45 in good health. The rearrangement links TRBV2 to TRBJ2-5; TRBD1 might be the D (6 bases). The chain's CDR3 is CASSINRVGETQYF. The CDR3 coding sequence is TGTGCCAGCAGTATTAACAGGGTAGGAGAGACCCAGTACTTC.